Below, 26 T cell receptor beta chains from the same sample are listed, as sequenced in a study of blood T cell repertoires in COVID-19. Clones were read by immunoSEQ multiplex PCR, and TCRdb kept only the in-frame ones, dropping some. The sample records approximately 240,000 clones, 82% being singletons. Sequencing was carried out using peripheral blood. These receptors were obtained from a woman older than 75 with active or convalescent COVID-19.

This clone was counted a single time. The chain employs TRBV6-2 or TRBV6-3 and TRBJ1-3; 7 nucleotides match TRBD1. The germline V gene encodes CDR1 MNHEY and CDR2 SVGEGT. Trimming cost V 4 bases and J 2 bases; bases outside gene matches: 8. The CDR3 has 16 amino acids. The CDR3 here is CASSSLNDRAGNTIYF. The DNA of the CDR3 is TGTGCCAGCAGTTCCCTAAACGACAGGGCTGGAAACACCATATATTTT.

The rearrangement links TRBV27 to TRBJ1-4, with 9 bases identical to TRBD1. This CDR3 is built from 15 residues. Germline trimming cut 2 bases from V and 9 bases from J; bases unmatched to any gene: 7. Germline V lookup: CDR1 MNHEY, CDR2 SMNVEV (reference sequence). The CDR3 DNA follows: TGTGCCAGCAGTTTACACCTGGGACAGGGAAAAAAACTGTTTTTT. Translation: CASSLHLGQGKKLFF.

The sample holds a few counts of this clone. V usage is TRBV6-5 and J usage is TRBJ1-3, with a tentative D call TRBD1 (5 bases). Trimming removed 8 bases at V and 3 bases at J, with 11 bases between. The CDR3 totals 13 residues. Germline V gene lookup returns CDR1 MNHEY and CDR2 SVGAGI. The CDR3 spells CASSGEYGNTIYF. CDR3 nucleotide sequence: TGTGCCAGCTCGGGGGAATATGGAAACACCATATATTTT.

The rearrangement joins TRBV29-1 to TRBJ2-5; perhaps TRBD2 as D (6 bases). Trimming shortened V by 7 bases and J by 2 bases, and 11 bases separated the two germline ends. CDR3 length equals 12 residues. Germline CDR1 and CDR2: SQVTM and ANQGSEA. The CDR3 sequence is CSARGIQETQYF. CDR3 sequence (DNA): TGCAGCGCCCGGGGGATACAAGAGACCCAGTACTTC. The full variable domain, its missing parts supplied by reference TRBV29-1 and TRBJ2-5, is SAVISQKPSRDICQRGTSLTIQCQVDSQVTMMFWYRQQPGQSLTLIATANQGSEATYESGFVIDKFPISRPNLTFSTLTVSNMSPEDSSIYLCSARGIQETQYFGPGTRLLVL.

This rearrangement joins TRBV5-5 to TRBJ2-1; 10 bases line up with TRBD1. Trimming took 2 bases from V and 8 from J; bases not matched to a gene: 7. The CDR3 contains 15 residues. Looked up from germline, CDR1 is SGHKS and CDR2 is YYEKEE (reference sequence). The CDR3 region has the DNA TGTGCCAGCAGCTTTAGGACAGGGGGTTACGATGAGCAGTTCTTC. It translates to CASSFRTGGYDEQFF.

The rearrangement joins TRBV7-8 to TRBJ1-2; D is unresolved. Germline CDR1 is SGHVS and CDR2 is FQNEAQ. CDR3 size: 15 residues. V was pared by 5 bases and J by 0 bases, with 13 bases between. CDR3 in amino acids: CASSPAGGANYGYTF. The CDR3 nucleotides are TGTGCCAGCAGCCCGGCTGGTGGAGCTAACTATGGCTACACCTTC.

The CDR3, as DNA: TGCAGCGGCGGGGCTGGGGCGAATGAAAAACTGTTTTTT. Protein: CSGGAGANEKLFF. J is TRBJ1-4 and V is TRBV29-1; a weak D match, TRBD1 (5 bases). Germline lookup yields CDR1 SQVTM and CDR2 ANQGSEA. Trimming stripped 7 bases from V and 5 bases from J, with 14 bases between. The CDR3 runs 13 residues.

V and J are TRBV19 and TRBJ2-2; 7 nucleotides line up with TRBD2. Germline V lookup: CDR1 LNHDA, CDR2 SQIVND (reference sequence). The CDR3 covers 18 residues. With 3 bases clipped from V and 3 bases from J, the junction kept 13 bases outside the gene matches. CDR3 region: CASSIDLADIGYTGELFF. CDR3 DNA sequence: TGTGCCAGTAGTATCGATCTAGCGGATATCGGGTACACCGGGGAGCTGTTTTTT.

The CDR3 DNA reads TGTGCCAGCAGGGAACAGGGGGCGAAATCACCCCTCCACTTT. Translated, it gives CASREQGAKSPLHF. V and J are TRBV6-4 and TRBJ1-6; 9 bases line up with TRBD1. Germline-derived CDR1 and CDR2 are MRHNA and SNTAGT. After removal of 6 bases from V and 10 bases from J, the junction contained 7 bases not matched to a gene. The CDR3 consists of 14 residues.

Only one count was recorded for this clone. The chain carries TRBV3-1 (or the pseudogene TRBV3-2) and TRBJ2-1; 9 bases align to TRBD2. Trimming cost V 8 bases and J 0 bases; bases outside gene matches: 5. CDR1 and CDR2 (germline): LGHDT, YNNKEL (reference sequence). CDR3 size: 15 residues. The CDR3 protein is CASGLAGSSYNEQFF. The CDR3 coding sequence is TGTGCCAGCGGTCTAGCGGGGAGCTCCTACAATGAGCAGTTCTTC.

The rearrangement joins TRBV6-1 to TRBJ2-3; 14 nucleotides line up with TRBD2. The CDR3 totals 17 residues. The germline V gene encodes CDR1 MNHNS and CDR2 SASEGT. J lost 0 bases, V lost 4 bases, and 3 bases had no gene match. The CDR3 spells CASSGLAGGRSTDTQYF. The CDR3 nucleotides read TGTGCCAGCAGTGGACTAGCGGGGGGGCGAAGCACAGATACGCAGTATTTT.

This clone was observed a few times. The chain carries TRBV12-3 or TRBV12-4 and TRBJ2-5, with 8 bases identical to TRBD2. The CDR3 contains 13 residues. V trimming: 5 bases; J trimming: 3 bases; junction bases outside the gene matches: 2. CDR3: CASSRGGEETQYF. The DNA for the CDR3 is TGTGCCAGCAGTCGGGGGGGCGAAGAGACCCAGTACTTC.

The V and J genes are TRBV6-5 and TRBJ2-5; TRBD2 is a possible D gene (5 bases). This CDR3 has 13 residues. With 8 bases removed from V and 5 bases from J, the gap between germline ends came to 15 bases. Per the germline V gene, CDR1 is MNHEY and CDR2 is SVGAGI. The CDR3 DNA reads TGTGCCAGCGGAAGATCCAGAGGGGAGACCCAGTACTTC. It yields the protein CASGRSRGETQYF.

The rearrangement joins TRBV5-5 to TRBJ1-3, with 7 positions matching TRBD1. CDR1 and CDR2 (germline): SGHKS, YYEKEE (reference sequence). This CDR3 is built from 16 residues. J lost 0 bases, V lost 3 bases, and 6 bases had no gene match. CDR3: CASSWGQLNSGNTIYF. In nucleotides, the CDR3 is TGTGCCAGCAGCTGGGGACAGCTTAACTCTGGAAACACCATATATTTT.

The chain couples TRBV18 to TRBJ1-1; no clear D. The CDR3 covers 14 residues. Trimming removed 5 bases from V and 1 base from J, with 11 bases in between. Germline V gives CDR1 KGHSH, CDR2 LQKENI. In DNA, the CDR3 is TGTGCCAGCTCATCGTCTTCTCCGAACACTGAAGCTTTCTTT. This gives the protein CASSSSSPNTEAFF. The whole variable domain, remainder taken from reference TRBV18 and TRBJ1-1, is NAGVMQNPRHLVRRRGQEARLRCSPMKGHSHVYWYRQLPEEGLKFMVYLQKENIIDESGMPKERFSAEFPKEGPSILRIQQVVRGDSAAYFCASSSSSPNTEAFFGQGTRLTVV.

The chain links TRBV6-5 to TRBJ2-7; 8 nucleotides align to TRBD2. V shed 7 bases, J shed 9 bases, and the junction held 14 bases outside the gene matches. The CDR3 contains 14 residues. Germline CDR1 is MNHEY and CDR2 is SVGAGI. CDR3 sequence reads: CASTSRGLDRAQYF. The CDR3 nucleotides read TGTGCCAGCACCTCGCGGGGACTAGATCGGGCGCAGTACTTC.

The V gene is TRBV6-5, the J gene TRBJ2-5; 13 nucleotides agree with TRBD2. The V segment lost 6 bases and the J segment 5 bases; nucleotides outside the gene matches: 6. The CDR3 consists of 15 residues. Germline lookup yields CDR1 MNHEY and CDR2 SVGAGI. The CDR3 DNA reads TGTGCCAGCAGGCTACTAGCGGGGGGGTATGAGACCCAGTACTTC. This codes for CASRLLAGGYETQYF.

The chain links TRBV4-2 to TRBJ2-2; 7 bases align to TRBD2. After removal of 0 bases from V and 4 bases from J, the junction contained 8 bases not matched to a gene. The CDR3 runs to 17 residues. CDR1 LGHNA and CDR2 YNFKEQ come from the germline V gene. The CDR3 loop is CASSQDGVGGFTGELFF. DNA for the CDR3: TGTGCCAGCAGCCAAGATGGGGTGGGAGGGTTCACCGGGGAGCTGTTTTTT.

The gene calls are TRBV11-3 and TRBJ2-2; D perhaps matches TRBD1 (6 bases). The CDR3 is made up of 15 amino acids. With 4 bases removed from V and 0 bases from J, the gap between germline ends came to 9 bases. Germline V gene sequence: CDR1 SGHNT, CDR2 YENEEA. Written as DNA, the CDR3 is TGTGCCAGCAGCTCAAGGGACACGAACACCGGGGAGCTGTTTTTT. This codes for CASSSRDTNTGELFF.

The chain carries TRBV11-3 and TRBJ2-1, with TRBD2 matching 8 bases. Germline lookup yields CDR1 SGHNT and CDR2 YENEEA. This CDR3 is 15 amino acids long. J gave up 2 bases and V 5 bases, and 5 bases lay outside the gene matches. The CDR3 sequence is CASSPSGGPYNEQFF. Here the CDR3 DNA reads TGTGCCAGCAGCCCGAGCGGGGGACCCTACAATGAGCAGTTCTTC.

This clone was counted only a few times. This rearrangement joins TRBV5-1 to TRBJ1-2; D ambiguous. Germline V gene data show CDR1 as SGHRS and CDR2 as YFSETQ. V was cut by 0 bases and J by 4 bases, with 13 bases left in between. This CDR3 has 15 amino acids. Written as DNA, the CDR3 is TGCGCCAGCAGCTTGGACGGCACGCGAGGCTATGGCTACACCTTC. It yields the protein CASSLDGTRGYGYTF.

This rearrangement joins TRBV2 to TRBJ2-4; no reliable D call. This CDR3 region has 12 residues. Trimming left V 2 bases short and J 8 bases short, with 7 bases between. In germline, CDR1 is SNHLY, CDR2 FYNNEI. This CDR3 reads CASSEREDIQYF. The CDR3 DNA sequence: TGTGCCAGCAGTGAAAGAGAGGACATTCAGTACTTC.

In DNA, the CDR3 is TGTGCCATCAGTGAACAGGGACAGGGGAATTCACCCCTCCACTTT. Protein: CAISEQGQGNSPLHF. The chain recombines TRBV10-3 with TRBJ1-6, with 10 bases that match TRBD1. CDR3 length: 15 amino acids. V was clipped by 3 bases and J by 7 bases; unmatched bases: 3. CDR1 is ENHRY, CDR2 SYGVKD, per germline.

The DNA for the CDR3 is TGTGCCAGCAGCAAAGACAGGATCTCTATAGAGACCCAGTACTTC. Translation gives CASSKDRISIETQYF. This chain joins TRBV21-1 and TRBJ2-5; the table calls TRBD1, which could not be checked here. TRBV21-1 has pseudogene status. This CDR3 spans 15 amino acids.

The chain employs TRBV28 and TRBJ1-6; possibly TRBD1 for D (6 bases). Germline V gene data show CDR1 as MDHEN and CDR2 as SYDVKM. V lost 4 bases and J 8 bases, leaving 12 bases between the germline ends. The length of the CDR3 is 14 residues. CDR3 nucleotide sequence: TGTGCCAGCAGTTCCAGATACAGGGATTCACCCCTCCACTTT. It translates to CASSSRYRDSPLHF.

The chain uses TRBV5-6 and TRBJ1-2; perhaps TRBD1 as D (5 bases). V gave up 1 base and J gave up 6 bases, with 13 bases separating them. This CDR3 comprises 14 residues. Germline CDR1 is SGHDT and CDR2 is YYEEEE. CDR3 nucleotides: TGTGCCAGCAGCTTGACAGGTGCCATCCATGGCTACACCTTC. This sequence encodes CASSLTGAIHGYTF.